A single sample gave rise to the 28 T cell receptor beta chains below, sequenced in a study of CD8 T cells in ankylosing spondylitis. TCRdb used MiXCR to reprocess the 5' RACE reads, holding one entry per CDR3 protein. The sample has some 120,000 distinct CDR3 sequences, around 7% seen once. Material: blood, either unsorted or a sorted T cell fraction (not recorded which). These receptors were taken from a male donor with ankylosing spondylitis or in good health (not recorded which).

This clonotype has a count of ten or more. V gene TRBV6-2 or TRBV6-3 combines with J gene TRBJ2-1; D unresolved. Per germline, CDR1 MNHEY and CDR2 SVGEGT. The CDR3 consists of 15 residues. The V end lost 5 bases, the J end lost 7 bases, and 18 bases lay between the germline ends. The CDR3 sequence: CASSTTHLDPNEQFF. The CDR3 DNA follows: TGTGCCAGCAGTACAACTCATTTGGACCCGAATGAGCAGTTCTTC.

This clonotype has ten or more counts. The chain uses TRBV7-3 and TRBJ2-2, with D perhaps assigned TRBD1 or TRBD2 (6 bases each). CDR3 length equals 14 residues. Germline-derived CDR1 and CDR2 are SGHTA and FQGTGA. Between the trimmed V and J ends, which lost 2 bases and 9 bases, there was a span of 13 bases. The CDR3 region is CASSLGGRGWELFF. CDR3 DNA: TGTGCCAGCAGCTTAGGGGGGCGCGGATGGGAGCTGTTTTTT.

This clonotype was observed at least ten times. V gene TRBV5-4 combines with J gene TRBJ2-5; 8 bases map to TRBD2. The ends lost 1 base at V and 3 bases at J; junction bases unmatched: 5. The CDR3 is 15 amino acids. Germline CDR1 and CDR2: SGHNT and YYREEE (reference sequence). The CDR3 DNA is TGTGCCAGCAGCTTGCCAGCGGGAGATAAAGAGACCCAGTACTTC. Its translation is CASSLPAGDKETQYF. Full variable domain (remainder filled in from reference TRBV5-4 and TRBJ2-5): ETGVTQSPTHLIKTRGQQVTLRCSSQSGHNTVSWYQQALGQGPQFIFQYYREEENGRGNFPPRFSGLQFPNYSSELNVNALELDDSALYLCASSLPAGDKETQYFGPGTRLLVL.

In this sample, this clonotype turned up many times. The rearrangement joins TRBV3-1 to TRBJ2-1; TRBD2 might be the D (6 bases). Germline assignment: CDR1 LGHDT and CDR2 YNNKEL (reference sequence). Between the trimmed V and J ends, which lost 2 bases and 7 bases, there was a span of 12 bases. CDR3 length equals 14 residues. The CDR3 loop is CASSQKVGRNEQFF. The CDR3 nucleotides read TGTGCCAGCAGCCAAAAAGTAGGGAGGAATGAGCAGTTCTTC.

This clonotype was observed many times. The gene calls are TRBV5-6 and TRBJ2-5; 8 positions match TRBD1. The V gene's germline CDR1 is SGHDT and CDR2 YYEEEE. The CDR3 runs to 14 residues. V was pared by 5 bases and J by 5 bases, with 8 bases of the junction left unmatched. The CDR3 nucleotides are TGTGCCAGCAGTTACCAGGGGGCGCGGGAGACCCAGTACTTC. It is translated as CASSYQGARETQYF.

This clonotype was detected only a few times. Being one base from a much bigger clone, this may be a read error. The chain is built from TRBV10-3 and TRBJ1-3; no clear D gene. CDR1 and CDR2 from the germline V gene are ENHRY and SYGVKD. The CDR3 consists of 12 residues. The CDR3 nucleotides are TGTGCCATCAGTCCTGGCGGAAACGCCATATATTTT. Translating it yields CAISPGGNAIYF.

In this sample, this clonotype turned up many times. V is TRBV5-1 and J is TRBJ1-4, with D unclear. The CDR3 has 14 amino acids. Trimming took 5 bases from V and 0 from J, leaving 8 bases between them. Germline assignment: CDR1 SGHRS and CDR2 YFSETQ. The CDR3 coding sequence is TGCGCCAGCAGGGCAGATGCAACTAATGAAAAACTGTTTTTT. This translates into CASRADATNEKLFF. Full variable domain (outside the CDR3, taken from reference TRBV5-1 and TRBJ1-4): KAGVTQTPRYLIKTRGQQVTLSCSPISGHRSVSWYQQTPGQGLQFLFEYFSETQRNKGNFPGRFSGRQFSNSRSEMNVSTLELGDSALYLCASRADATNEKLFFGSGTQLSVL.

Ten or more counts support this clonotype. The chain has TRBV27 and TRBJ2-1, with D possibly being TRBD1 or TRBD2 (5 bases each). The CDR3 contains 14 residues. CDR1 and CDR2 (germline): MNHEY, SMNVEV (reference sequence). Trimming left V 1 base short and J 7 bases short, with 11 bases between. The CDR3 coding sequence is TGTGCCAGCAGTTTATACGGGGCAGAAAATGAGCAGTTCTTC. Protein product: CASSLYGAENEQFF.

This clonotype was recorded many times. The chain uses TRBV21-1 and TRBJ1-1; the DNA was not compared with TRBD1, the D call given in the table. TRBV21-1 is a known pseudogene. The CDR3 length is 15 residues. The DNA for the CDR3 is TGTGCCAGCAGCAATCGGGGGCCATTGAACACTGAAGCTTTCTTT. Protein sequence: CASSNRGPLNTEAFF.

This clonotype has more than one count but fewer than ten. The V call is TRBV21-1, the J call TRBJ1-2; the table assigns TRBD1, which was not confirmed against the DNA. TRBV21-1 counts as a pseudogene. The CDR3 has 14 residues. CDR3 protein: CASPLIGGFYGYTF. The CDR3 coding sequence is TGTGCCAGCCCACTCATTGGGGGGTTTTATGGCTACACCTTC.

Many counts were recorded for this clonotype. The chain carries TRBV7-2 and TRBJ2-3; 12 nucleotides align to TRBD2. Trimming at V came to 4 bases and at J to 2 bases, leaving 1 base not matched to a gene. The CDR3 extends over 15 amino acids. The germline V gene encodes CDR1 SGHTA and CDR2 FQGNSA. The DNA for the CDR3 is TGTGCCAGCAGCTGGACTAGCGGGGTCACAGATACGCAGTATTTT. Translated, it gives CASSWTSGVTDTQYF. Full variable domain (missing parts from reference TRBV7-2 and TRBJ2-3): GAGVSQSPSNKVTEKGKDVELRCDPISGHTALYWYRQSLGQGLEFLIYFQGNSAPDKSGLPSDRFSAERTGGSVSTLTIQRTQQEDSAVYLCASSWTSGVTDTQYFGPGTRLTVL.

This clonotype came up many times. CDR3 nucleotides: TGCGCCAGCAGCACGGGCACCTTGAACACTGAAGCTTTCTTT. It yields the protein CASSTGTLNTEAFF. The chain combines TRBV5-1 with TRBJ1-1; D is ambiguous. The CDR3 runs to 14 residues. Germline values: CDR1 SGHRS, CDR2 YFSETQ. V gave up 4 bases and J gave up 0 bases, with 10 bases separating them. The variable domain in full, completed from reference TRBV5-1 and TRBJ1-1, reads KAGVTQTPRYLIKTRGQQVTLSCSPISGHRSVSWYQQTPGQGLQFLFEYFSETQRNKGNFPGRFSGRQFSNSRSEMNVSTLELGDSALYLCASSTGTLNTEAFFGQGTRLTVV.

This clonotype was observed at least ten times. A junction end diverges from the germline sequence, so it may reflect a read error. The rearrangement joins TRBV7-8 to TRBJ2-2, with TRBD1 identical over 8 bases. Germline CDR1 is SGHVS and CDR2 is FQNEAQ. This CDR3 contains 14 residues. The CDR3 DNA sequence: TGTGCCAGCAACTTACAGGGGGACACCGGGGAGCTGTTTTTT. Translated: CASNLQGDTGELFF. The complete variable domain, with remaining parts taken from reference TRBV7-8 and TRBJ2-2, reads GAGVSQSPRYKVAKRGQDVALRCDPISGHVSLFWYQQALGQGPEFLTYFQNEAQLDKSGLPSDRFFAERPEGSVSTLKIQRTQQEDSAVYLCASNLQGDTGELFFGEGSRLTVL.

In this sample, this clonotype turned up many times. The J gene is TRBJ2-7, the V gene TRBV5-1; the D is unclear. V lost 0 bases and J lost 4, with 20 bases in between. This CDR3 has 17 amino acids. Per the germline V gene, CDR1 is SGHRS and CDR2 is YFSETQ. The CDR3 DNA follows: TGCGCCAGCAGCTTGGCACCTAAAAGGTCTTTAGGATACGAGCAGTACTTC. Its protein product is CASSLAPKRSLGYEQYF.

There are many counts of this clonotype. This sequence joins TRBV5-4 and TRBJ2-2, with D possibly being TRBD1 or TRBD2 (5 bases each). Trimming removed 4 bases from V and 5 bases from J, with 9 bases in between. Germline V gene data show CDR1 as SGHNT and CDR2 as YYREEE (reference sequence). This CDR3 comprises 13 residues. CDR3 DNA: TGTGCCAGCAGCAATGGGGGAACCGGGGAGCTGTTTTTT. It specifies CASSNGGTGELFF.

There are many counts of this clonotype. The genes are TRBV20-1 and TRBJ2-5; 8 bases are a match to TRBD1. The CDR3 length is 14 residues. The germline CDR1 and CDR2 sequences are DFQATT and SNEGSKA (reference sequence). V shed 5 bases, J shed 0 bases, and the junction held 5 bases outside the gene matches. In DNA form, the CDR3 reads TGCAGTGCTCACCGGACAGGGAACCAAGAGACCCAGTACTTC. Protein product: CSAHRTGNQETQYF.

This clonotype was observed many times. The chain joins TRBV18 to TRBJ1-1; D is possibly TRBD1 (5 bases). This CDR3 is 14 amino acids long. Deletions cut 0 bases from V and 4 bases from J, with 9 bases between. Germline CDR1 KGHSH, CDR2 LQKENI. CDR3 in DNA: TGTGCCAGCTCACCACCGGTCAGGGCCACTGAAGCTTTCTTT. This gives the protein CASSPPVRATEAFF.

This clonotype has just a few counts. The chain employs TRBV21-1 and TRBJ2-7; TRBD1, as called in the table, went unchecked against the DNA. TRBV21-1 is classified as a pseudogene. The CDR3 consists of 15 residues. The CDR3 region has the DNA TGTGCCAGCAGCAGAATGGGACAGGGTAGTTACGAGCAGTACTTC. It yields the protein CASSRMGQGSYEQYF.

At least ten counts were recorded for this clonotype. The rearrangement uses TRBV28 and TRBJ1-3, with 9 bases lining up with TRBD1. The length of the CDR3 is 15 residues. The germline gives CDR1 MDHEN, CDR2 SYDVKM. V trimming: 5 bases; J trimming: 4 bases; junction bases outside the gene matches: 6. This CDR3 is CASSPGQGSGNTIYF. CDR3 DNA sequence: TGTGCCAGCAGTCCGGGACAGGGAAGCGGAAACACCATATATTTT.

At least ten counts were recorded for this clonotype. This chain connects TRBV20-1 to TRBJ1-2, with TRBD1 matching 10 bases. The germline gives CDR1 DFQATT, CDR2 SNEGSKA (reference sequence). This CDR3 comprises 12 residues. As DNA, the CDR3 is TGCGTTGGAGCCGGGACAGGGGACGGCTACACCTTC. It specifies CVGAGTGDGYTF.

This clonotype was seen many times. DNA of the CDR3: TGTGCCAGCAGTATCATCCAGAGCACAGATACGCAGTATTTT. The encoded protein is CASSIIQSTDTQYF. The gene calls are TRBV7-9 and TRBJ2-3, with D unclear. CDR3 length equals 14 residues. CDR1 and CDR2 (germline): SEHNR, FQNEAQ (reference sequence). The germline V and J ends were trimmed by 6 bases and 0 bases, with 10 bases remaining between them. Full variable domain (remainder filled in from reference TRBV7-9 and TRBJ2-3): DTGVSQNPRHKITKRGQNVTFRCDPISEHNRLYWYRQTLGQGPEFLTYFQNEAQLEKSRLLSDRFSAERPKGSFSTLEIQRTEQGDSAMYLCASSIIQSTDTQYFGPGTRLTVL.

For this clonotype: A read error may be the cause here, since a much bigger clone is one base away. V gene TRBV20-1 combines with J gene TRBJ1-2, with 8 positions matching TRBD1. Germline values: CDR1 DFQATT, CDR2 SNEGSKA (reference sequence). This CDR3 spans 12 amino acids. The CDR3 nucleotides read TGCAGTGCTAGTGCAGGGGGCGGCGGCTACTCCTTC. Protein product: CSASAGGGGYSF.

This clonotype has at least ten counts. The V gene is TRBV4-1, the J gene TRBJ2-1; D is perhaps TRBD1 or TRBD2 (5 bases each). Germline V CDR1 and CDR2: MGHRA, YSYEKL. There are 14 residues in the CDR3. The V end lost 4 bases, the J end lost 5 bases, and 12 bases lay between the germline ends. The CDR3 here is CASSLLGVDNEQFF. In DNA form, the CDR3 reads TGCGCCAGCAGCCTGCTGGGGGTGGACAATGAGCAGTTCTTC.

This clonotype occurred many times. The V and J genes are TRBV7-3 and TRBJ2-1; 7 nucleotides align to TRBD1. The CDR3 loop spans 15 amino acids. The germline V gene has CDR1 SGHTA and CDR2 FQGTGA. The V segment lost 4 bases and the J segment 6 bases; nucleotides outside the gene matches: 9. CDR3 region: CASSSMVGTANEQFF. CDR3 sequence (DNA): TGTGCCAGCAGCTCTATGGTTGGGACAGCCAATGAGCAGTTCTTC.

This clonotype was counted ten times or more. The chain carries TRBV7-6 and TRBJ1-2; 7 bases map to TRBD1. Trimming at V came to 1 base and at J to 5 bases, leaving 4 bases not matched to a gene. The CDR3 is made up of 14 amino acids. Germline CDR1 and CDR2: SGHVS and FNYEAQ. In DNA form, the CDR3 reads TGTGCCAGCAGCTTAGGGACAGGTCAATATGGCTACACCTTC. Encoded protein: CASSLGTGQYGYTF. The full variable domain, rest sourced from reference TRBV7-6 and TRBJ1-2, is GAGVSQSPRYKVTKRGQDVALRCDPISGHVSLYWYRQALGQGPEFLTYFNYEAQQDKSGLPNDRFSAERPEGSISTLTIQRTEQRDSAMYRCASSLGTGQYGYTFGSGTRLTVV.

CDR3 DNA sequence: TGCAGTGCTACAGGGGGCCCTAATGAAAAACTGTTTTTT. Amino acid sequence: CSATGGPNEKLFF. The chain employs TRBV20-1 and TRBJ1-4, with 8 bases that match TRBD1. Looked up from germline, CDR1 is DFQATT and CDR2 is SNEGSKA (reference sequence). V lost 4 bases to trimming and J lost 3 bases; unmatched junction nucleotides: 1. This CDR3 has 13 residues.

This clonotype was counted at least ten times. The CDR3 here is CASSPRDRRPEQYF. The CDR3 DNA sequence: TGTGCCAGCAGCCCTCGGGACAGGCGTCCCGAGCAGTACTTC. The chain employs TRBV5-5 and TRBJ2-7; 8 bases are a match to TRBD1. Germline V gene lookup returns CDR1 SGHKS and CDR2 YYEKEE (reference sequence). This CDR3 comprises 14 residues. V lost 4 bases to trimming and J lost 6 bases; unmatched junction nucleotides: 9.

The chain combines TRBV27 with TRBJ2-7, with D perhaps TRBD1 (5 bases). Germline CDR1 MNHEY, CDR2 SMNVEV (reference sequence). The CDR3 consists of 14 residues. V was shortened by 3 bases and J by 2 bases, with 11 bases between the two germline ends. In nucleotides, the CDR3 is TGTGCCAGCAGTTTTTGGGGCAGCGCCTACGAGCAGTACTTC. Translated, it gives CASSFWGSAYEQYF.